This TCR beta chain emerged from a study of cytomegalovirus exposure and HLA in healthy donors. Study overall: The Caucasian-associated ancestry cluster held over 65% of around 380 genotyped donors. General study results and limits: Altogether, 150 or so TCR beta chains were recorded as cytomegalovirus-associated. CMV antigen specificity of a few CMV-associated chains was confirmed in vitro. In a later analysis, most CMV-associated TCR beta chains appeared HLA-restricted.

This CDR3 comprises 14 residues. CDR1 and CDR2 (germline): MDHEN, SYDVKM. Trimming stripped 6 bases from V and 4 bases from J, with 16 bases between. Vbeta (60) and Jbeta (13) primers were used in the PCR. TCRdb's table, derived via immunoSEQ multiplex PCR, lists solely in-frame clones and lacks some. The profile shows about 210,000 clones, about 79% of them singletons. About this clone itself: Its antigen remains unidentified.

This TCR was sampled from a male donor in good health and CMV-seronegative. The sample comprised PBMCs. V gene TRBV28 combines with J gene TRBJ2-7, with a possible D match to TRBD2 (5 bases). In nucleotides, the CDR3 is TGTGCCAGCAGAACTCCTGGGAGTCTGTACGAGCAGTACTTC. It is translated as CASRTPGSLYEQYF.